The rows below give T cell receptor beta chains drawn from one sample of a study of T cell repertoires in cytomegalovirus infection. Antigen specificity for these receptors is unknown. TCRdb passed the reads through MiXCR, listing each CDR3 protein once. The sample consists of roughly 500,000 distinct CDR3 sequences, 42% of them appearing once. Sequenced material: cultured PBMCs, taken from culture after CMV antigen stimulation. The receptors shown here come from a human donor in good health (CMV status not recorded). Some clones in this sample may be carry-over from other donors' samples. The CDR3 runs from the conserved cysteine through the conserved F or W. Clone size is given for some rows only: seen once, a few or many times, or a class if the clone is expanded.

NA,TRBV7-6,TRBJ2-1,CASSFRLYNEQFF
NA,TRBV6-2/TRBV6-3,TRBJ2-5,CASSPLGHSSETQYF
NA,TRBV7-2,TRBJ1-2,CASSLDRGLHGYTF
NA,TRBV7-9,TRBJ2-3,CASQMGDTQYF
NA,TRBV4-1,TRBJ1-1,CASSQGTRNTEAFF
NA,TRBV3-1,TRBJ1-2,CASSQVGTSSGYTF
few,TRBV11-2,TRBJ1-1,CASQDKGRSVSAFF
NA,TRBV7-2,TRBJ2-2,CASSFSIWTGELFF
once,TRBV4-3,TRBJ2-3,CASSQDNTLGGGTDTQYF
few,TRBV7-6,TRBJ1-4,CASSQDWGLFF
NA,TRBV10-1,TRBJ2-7,CASSARRGTYEQYF
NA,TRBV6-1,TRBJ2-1,CASSETLNSDEQFF
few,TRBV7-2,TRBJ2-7,CASSLALAGGYHEQYF
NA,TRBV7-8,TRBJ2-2,CASSPSASTGELFF
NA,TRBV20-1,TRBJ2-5,CSAATPIQNQETQYF
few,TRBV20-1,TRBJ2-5,CSARVVSGGGETQYF
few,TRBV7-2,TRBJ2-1,CASSFAGTRGNEQFF
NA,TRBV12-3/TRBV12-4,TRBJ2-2,CASSFQGPPGELFF
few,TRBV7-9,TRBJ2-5,CASSPRLGQETQYF
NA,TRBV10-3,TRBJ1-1,CAISERGGDTEAFF
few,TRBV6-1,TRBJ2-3,CASSEYAGYTDTQYF
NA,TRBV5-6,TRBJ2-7,CASSSATGPEEQYF
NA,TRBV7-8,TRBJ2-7,CASSSAAGISYEQYF
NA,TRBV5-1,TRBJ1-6,CASSLQGADSPLHF
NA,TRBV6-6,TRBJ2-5,CASSKDGRGRETQYF
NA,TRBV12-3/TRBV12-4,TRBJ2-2,CASSLSGVRTGELFF
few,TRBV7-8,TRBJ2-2,CASSLSGGPTGELFF
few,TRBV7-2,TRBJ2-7,CASSFGSSGDEQYF
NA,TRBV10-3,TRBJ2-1,CAINDLVGRENNEQFF
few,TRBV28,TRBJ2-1,CASGLAGADNEQFF
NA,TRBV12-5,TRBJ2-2,CASGLVVQAVGELFF
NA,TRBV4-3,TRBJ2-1,CASSQDFGTRWNNEQFF
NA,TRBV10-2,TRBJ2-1,CASSVAGGPIEQFF
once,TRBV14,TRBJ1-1,CASSQSPDGLNTEAFF
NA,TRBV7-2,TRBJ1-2,CASSSPGRGQGHGYTF
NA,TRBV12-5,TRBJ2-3,CASAVSGSRSDTQYF
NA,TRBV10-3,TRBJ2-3,CAISGGTGNKDTQYF
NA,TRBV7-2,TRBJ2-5,CASSLFGGRQETQYF
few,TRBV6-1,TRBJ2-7,CASSEIIYEQYF
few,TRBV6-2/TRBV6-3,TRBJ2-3,CASSHRTPDTQYF
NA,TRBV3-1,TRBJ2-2,CASSRPQYLTGELFF
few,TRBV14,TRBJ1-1,CASSQDRTGNTEAFF
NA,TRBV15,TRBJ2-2,CATSGWTSKTGELFF
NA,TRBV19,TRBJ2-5,CASSWTSRDGTQYF